Included here is one T cell receptor (beta chain) sequence, with context. This clonotype was seen many times. There is no known antigen for this receptor. Base qualities are missing; no much larger clone stands one base away. The data derive from a study of T cell repertoires in cytomegalovirus infection (dated by TCRdb to 2018 to 2020). Some background on the complete study: The peptide stimulations were aimed at well-studied HLA-B-restricted epitopes as well as recently identified HLA-C-restricted CMV epitopes, whose presentation resists viral immunomodulation. Donor HLA type was relevant to the analysis, as public TCR beta signatures indicated carriage of CMV infection together with the matching HLA type. On the study overall, not on this receptor specifically: Cumulative frequency of public TCR beta family members discriminated carriers of CMV infection plus the relevant HLA type in this cohort and an independent approximately 370-donor cohort. The ex vivo response was dominated by HLA-C-restricted CMV-specific TCR beta clonotypes, which also provided the single most frequent clonotype in two of eight donors.

What the treatment or condition label conveys for this sample: in vitro stimulation with specific CMV peptide epitopes to enrich CMV-specific T cells. Instrument on record: Illumina HiSeq 1500. TCRdb reanalyzed the raw reads on its own, using fastp at Q25 for trimming and MiXCR for clone calling, and kept in-frame beta chains. CDR3 protein sequences are deduplicated, and each keeps its most common genes and DNA. This sample lists about 46,000 distinct CDR3 sequences; roughly 18% were detected once. About 55% of the sample comes from the top ten. The receptor comes from a human donor in good health (CMV status not recorded). Some clones in this sample may be carry-over from other donors' samples. The input for sequencing was CD8+ T cells from cultured PBMCs, taken from culture after CMV antigen stimulation.

The nucleotides are TGCAGTGCCCCAGGGCGCGGGAGAGAGACCTACGAGCAGTACTTC. Its protein reads: CSAPGRGRETYEQYF. The chain is assembled from TRBV20-1 and TRBJ2-7, with 7 junctional bases fitting TRBD2. Based on the germline V gene (reference sequence), the CDR1 and CDR2 sequences are DFQATT and SNEGSKA. V is trimmed back by 6 bases and J by 2 bases, and the junction contains 13 bases that no gene match accounts for. Including cysteine and phenylalanine, the CDR3 has 15 amino acids. The entry retains the CDR3 DNA only, 45 bases that are in frame from base 1.